This T cell receptor (beta chain) derives from a study of blood T cell repertoires in COVID-19. In the source study's methods: How many nucleated cells were present was estimated from reference gene primer amplification. Only in-frame clones appear in the TCRdb table, and some are missing; sequencing was by immunoSEQ multiplex PCR. V and J calls and clone size are given by that table; D and trimming were obtained from the DNA. This sample has some 150,000 clones, with about 87% found just once. With V trimmed by 4 bases and J by 7 bases, 10 bases remained unmatched. CDR1 and CDR2 from the germline V gene are LGHNA and YNFKEQ. CDR3 length: 16 amino acids.

Specimen: peripheral blood. This receptor was obtained from a man aged 45 to 65 with active COVID-19. The V call is TRBV4-2, the J call TRBJ2-1, with 10 bases matching TRBD2. CDR3 nucleotide sequence: TGTGCCAGCAGCCCTCAGCGGGGGGGCCGGAGAAATGAGCAGTTCTTC. Protein sequence: CASSPQRGGRRNEQFF.